These 32 T cell receptor beta chains share one sample of origin, sequenced in a study (dated by TCRdb to about 2015). Receptor amplification or capture employed 5' RACE. Data came from an Illumina MiSeq. TCRdb reprocessing: public reads trimmed at Q25 with fastp, clones called with MiXCR, in-frame beta chains kept. Each entry merges the rows of one CDR3 protein and shows their most common DNA and genes. For this sample there are around 55,000 distinct CDR3 sequences; more than 20% appear just once. In total, the top ten clones hold 3.2% of the sample. Cells that were CD4+CD25+CD127-/low were isolated as Tregs. Sample: tumor-infiltrating Tregs sorted from the breast tumor. All receptors derive from a female donor with breast cancer.

The sample holds many counts of this clonotype. This chain connects TRBV6-6 to TRBJ1-1, with D possibly being TRBD1 (5 bases). V was trimmed by 4 bases and J by 12 bases, leaving 12 bases between them. The CDR3 runs to 11 residues. The germline CDR1 and CDR2 sequences are MNHNY and SVGAGI (reference sequence). The CDR3 DNA reads TGTGCCAGCAGTTTAGACCGGGGGACTTTCTTT. Encoded protein: CASSLDRGTFF.

Concerning this clonotype itself: A much larger clone lies one base from this, so it may be a read error. V and J are TRBV5-1 and TRBJ1-2; D not resolved. Trimming stripped 1 base from V and 3 bases from J, with 13 bases between. The germline gives CDR1 SGHRS, CDR2 YFSETQ. The length of the CDR3 is 15 residues. In nucleotides, the CDR3 is TGCGCCAGCAGCTTGTTGTCAGGAGCTGACTATGGCTACACCTTC. It encodes CASSLLSGADYGYTF.

The sample holds a few counts of this clonotype. The J gene is TRBJ2-1, the V gene TRBV20-1, with 10 bases matching TRBD2. V lost 6 bases and J lost 6; bases outside the gene matches: 23. CDR3 length: 19 amino acids. In germline, CDR1 is DFQATT, CDR2 SNEGSKA (reference sequence). DNA of the CDR3: TGCAGTGCCTCCCCCATTGCTAGCGGGGGCCGAGGGGGTATCAATGAGCAGTTCTTC. Amino acid sequence: CSASPIASGGRGGINEQFF.

The chain carries TRBV7-9 and TRBJ2-7, with 8 bases matching TRBD2. CDR1 and CDR2 from the germline V gene are SEHNR and FQNEAQ (reference sequence). CDR3 length: 15 residues. With V trimmed by 0 bases and J by 1 base, 2 bases remained unmatched. The CDR3 coding sequence is TGTGCCAGCAGCTTAGCAGCGGGAGCATCCTACGAGCAGTACTTC. This codes for CASSLAAGASYEQYF. The full variable domain, in which reference TRBV7-9 and TRBJ2-7 provide the parts outside the CDR3, is DTGVSQNPRHKITKRGQNVTFRCDPISEHNRLYWYRQTLGQGPEFLTYFQNEAQLEKSRLLSDRFSAERPKGSFSTLEIQRTEQGDSAMYLCASSLAAGASYEQYFGPGTRLTVT.

As for this clonotype: A junction boundary mismatches the germline segment, possibly from a read error. V and J are TRBV18 and TRBJ1-5; D is perhaps TRBD1 (5 bases). Per germline, CDR1 KGHSH and CDR2 LQKENI. This CDR3 has 15 residues. The CDR3 protein is CASSPLYGADEPRHF. Here the CDR3 DNA reads TGTGCCAGCTCACCATTATATGGGGCGGATGAGCCCCGGCATTTT.

The V and J genes are TRBV7-8 and TRBJ2-5, with D tentatively TRBD2 (6 bases). V shed 5 bases and J shed 5 bases, with 21 bases lying between them. Germline lookup yields CDR1 SGHVS and CDR2 FQNEAQ. This CDR3 contains 16 residues. CDR3 sequence (DNA): TGTGCCAGCAGCGCCTTTAGCGGTTTCGGTCTGGAGACCCAGTACTTC. Translating it yields CASSAFSGFGLETQYF.

V usage is TRBV20-1 and J usage is TRBJ2-1; TRBD1 aligns across 10 bases. Germline V gene lookup returns CDR1 DFQATT and CDR2 SNEGSKA (reference sequence). This CDR3 is built from 14 residues. V was clipped by 7 bases and J by 7 bases; unmatched bases: 10. The CDR3 DNA follows: TGCAGTGAGCTACCGGGACAGGGGCTAAATGAGCAGTTCTTC. Amino acid sequence: CSELPGQGLNEQFF.

This clonotype was counted between two and nine times. V is TRBV12-3 or TRBV12-4 and J is TRBJ2-3, with D possibly TRBD2 on 6 matching bases. CDR3 length: 14 residues. The ends were cut back, 5 bases at V and 8 bases at J, with 17 bases in the middle. The CDR3 DNA sequence: TGTGCCAGCAGTCTCAGACGTGGGGAGGTTACGCAGTATTTT. As protein: CASSLRRGEVTQYF.

The J gene is TRBJ2-7, the V gene TRBV20-1; D might be TRBD1 (5 bases). CDR1 and CDR2 (germline): DFQATT, SNEGSKA (reference sequence). Deletions cut 5 bases from V and 0 bases from J, with 17 bases between. The CDR3 spans 15 residues. The CDR3 reads CSAPSPGQGSYEQYF. CDR3 coding DNA: TGCAGTGCTCCTTCCCCGGGCCAGGGCTCCTACGAGCAGTACTTC.

This clonotype has only a few counts. As the CDR3 is not closed by the conserved phenylalanine or tryptophan, this likely results from a read error. The J gene is TRBJ2-4, the V gene TRBV7-8; D tentatively fits TRBD1 or TRBD2 (5 bases each). V dropped 2 bases and J dropped 0 bases, with 14 bases sitting between them. The CDR3 is 17 residues long. Germline V lookup: CDR1 SGHVS, CDR2 FQNEAQ. DNA of the CDR3: TGTGCCAGCAGCTTATCCCGGGGACCGATAGCCAAAAACATTCAGTACCTC. Translating gives CASSLSRGPIAKNIQYL.

This clonotype was detected only a few times. The rearrangement links TRBV3-1 to TRBJ1-2; TRBD1 agrees at 8 bases. The CDR3 contains 13 residues. Germline CDR1 is LGHDT and CDR2 is YNNKEL (reference sequence). V was pared by 4 bases and J by 8 bases, with 6 bases of the junction left unmatched. The CDR3 loop reads CASSPGQVEGYTF. CDR3 bases: TGTGCCAGCAGCCCGGGACAGGTGGAAGGCTACACCTTC.

J is TRBJ2-5 and V is TRBV7-2; unclear D gene. The CDR3 extends over 14 amino acids. The germline V gene has CDR1 SGHTA and CDR2 FQGNSA. Trimming took off 1 base at V and 2 bases at J, with 8 bases between the two ends. As DNA, the CDR3 is TGTGCCAGCAGCTTAGGGCAGGCTCAAGAGACCCAGTACTTC. This translates into CASSLGQAQETQYF.

V usage is TRBV12-3 or TRBV12-4 and J usage is TRBJ1-2; D gene ambiguous. There are 13 residues in the CDR3. The V gene lost 3 bases and the J gene lost 6 bases, with 11 bases spanning the gap. The CDR3 region is CASSFRRGDGYTF. CDR3 bases: TGTGCCAGCAGTTTTCGTCGGGGAGATGGCTACACCTTC.

By frequency in the sample, this clonotype is medium-sized. The chain has TRBV7-2 and TRBJ2-1, with D perhaps TRBD1 (6 bases). CDR1 is SGHTA and CDR2 is FQGNSA in the germline V gene. V was cut by 2 bases and J by 10 bases, with 15 bases left in between. The CDR3 is 14 amino acids. The CDR3 spells CASSLTGPISEQFF. In DNA form, the CDR3 reads TGTGCCAGCAGCTTAACAGGGCCGATAAGCGAGCAGTTCTTC.

This clonotype was found a few times. The chain recombines TRBV28 with TRBJ1-4; tentative D call: TRBD1 (6 bases). Between the trimmed V and J ends, which lost 8 bases and 1 base, there was a span of 14 bases. This CDR3 is built from 15 residues. Germline values: CDR1 MDHEN, CDR2 SYDVKM. The CDR3 spells CASFEGGVTNEKLFF. The CDR3 DNA reads as TGTGCCAGCTTCGAGGGGGGAGTAACTAATGAAAAACTGTTTTTT.

This clonotype was seen at least ten times. The rearrangement joins TRBV20-1 to TRBJ2-7, with TRBD1 identical over 7 bases. The V segment lost 3 bases and the J segment 2 bases; nucleotides outside the gene matches: 16. CDR1 is DFQATT, CDR2 SNEGSKA, per germline (reference sequence). This CDR3 has 17 amino acids. The CDR3 nucleotides read TGCAGTGCTAGCCCTACCTTGAACAGGGGACAAGCCTACGAGCAGTACTTC. Translation gives CSASPTLNRGQAYEQYF.

As to this clonotype: Germline and junction disagree at one end, which may indicate a read error. The chain links TRBV5-5 to TRBJ2-2; a weak D match, TRBD2 (5 bases). Per the germline V gene, CDR1 is SGHKS and CDR2 is YYEKEE (reference sequence). This CDR3 contains 17 residues. CDR3 sequence: CASSLGRLRSRTGKLFF. Here the CDR3 DNA reads TGTGCCAGCAGCTTGGGGCGACTAAGGTCTCGCACCGGGAAGCTGTTTTTT.

Judged by abundance, this clonotype is medium-sized. This chain uses TRBV29-1 with TRBJ2-5; no firm D call. The germline gives CDR1 SQVTM, CDR2 ANQGSEA. V lost 4 bases and J 4 bases, leaving 10 bases between the germline ends. The length of the CDR3 is 12 residues. The CDR3 sequence is CSVGRSGETQYF. DNA for the CDR3: TGCAGCGTTGGTAGGAGTGGAGAGACCCAGTACTTC.

This clonotype has only one observation. At one end the junction does not follow the germline gene, possibly because of a read error. The chain has TRBV7-9 and TRBJ2-1; 10 bases are shared with TRBD2. This CDR3 contains 14 residues. Germline CDR1 reads SEHNR; CDR2 reads FQNEAQ (reference sequence). The DNA of the CDR3 is TGTGCCAGCAGCTTAGTTACTAGCGGGAATGGGCAGTTCTTC. This codes for CASSLVTSGNGQFF.

This clonotype has ten or more counts. The genes are TRBV5-1 and TRBJ1-1, with TRBD1 matching 7 bases. The ends lost 0 bases at V and 6 bases at J; junction bases unmatched: 2. CDR1 is SGHRS, CDR2 YFSETQ, per germline. There are 13 residues in the CDR3. This chain's CDR3 is CASSLEGAPEAFF. CDR3 bases: TGCGCCAGCAGCTTGGAGGGGGCCCCTGAAGCTTTCTTT. Drawing the rest from reference TRBV5-1 and TRBJ1-1, the complete variable domain is KAGVTQTPRYLIKTRGQQVTLSCSPISGHRSVSWYQQTPGQGLQFLFEYFSETQRNKGNFPGRFSGRQFSNSRSEMNVSTLELGDSALYLCASSLEGAPEAFFGQGTRLTVV.

This clonotype has ten or more counts. The chain links TRBV5-1 to TRBJ2-1; D may correspond to TRBD1 or TRBD2 (6 bases each). The length of the CDR3 is 13 residues. CDR1 SGHRS and CDR2 YFSETQ come from the germline V gene. V lost 2 bases and J lost 7, with 10 bases in between. The CDR3 protein is CASSFWGANEQFF. CDR3 in DNA: TGCGCCAGCAGCTTCTGGGGGGCGAATGAGCAGTTCTTC.

This clonotype has only a few counts. V usage is TRBV7-2 and J usage is TRBJ2-1, with a possible D match to TRBD2 (5 bases). CDR1 and CDR2 from the germline V gene are SGHTA and FQGNSA. The V and J ends lost 2 bases and 0 bases respectively, with 14 bases between them. The CDR3 contains 17 residues. The DNA for the CDR3 is TGTGCCAGCAGCTTAATTACGGGGTTGAGCTCCTACAATGAGCAGTTCTTC. It specifies CASSLITGLSSYNEQFF.

This clonotype was seen repeatedly, ten times or more. This chain uses TRBV12-3 or TRBV12-4 with TRBJ2-1; maybe TRBD2 (6 bases). Trimming pared 3 bases from V and 6 bases from J, leaving 12 bases between. The CDR3 consists of 14 residues. CDR3 amino acids: CASSLRRESNEQFF. The CDR3 DNA is TGTGCCAGCAGTTTGAGGAGGGAAAGCAATGAGCAGTTCTTC.

The V gene is TRBV3-1, the J gene TRBJ2-2; D may correspond to TRBD1 or TRBD2 (5 bases each). V dropped 0 bases and J dropped 7 bases, with 12 bases sitting between them. The germline V gene encodes CDR1 LGHDT and CDR2 YNNKEL (reference sequence). CDR3 length: 15 amino acids. The CDR3, as DNA: TGTGCCAGCAGCCAAGATGGTATTGGGGGCGGGGAGCTGTTTTTT. Protein sequence: CASSQDGIGGGELFF.

This clonotype turned up a few times. The junction departs from germline at one end; a sequencing error may be responsible. The chain recombines TRBV12-3 or TRBV12-4 with TRBJ2-7; a weak D match, TRBD1 (5 bases). This CDR3 contains 14 residues. The CDR3 sequence is CASRLGAASHEQYF. The CDR3 DNA reads as TGTGCCAGCCGCCTTGGGGCTGCCTCCCACGAGCAGTACTTC.

This clonotype turned up a few times. The chain is built from TRBV13 and TRBJ2-7; tentative D call: TRBD2 (6 bases). The germline V gene encodes CDR1 PRHDT and CDR2 FYEKMQ (reference sequence). The V gene lost 4 bases and the J gene lost 0 bases, with 16 bases spanning the gap. CDR3 length: 16 residues. CDR3 in amino acids: CASSSRGTLSSYEQYF. The CDR3 nucleotides read TGTGCCAGCAGCTCCCGCGGGACTTTAAGCTCCTACGAGCAGTACTTC.

Regarding this clonotype: Since a much larger clone is just one base distant, this may be a read error. The chain joins TRBV7-2 to TRBJ1-4, with TRBD1 matching over 8 bases. The CDR3 length is 15 residues. Germline V gene data show CDR1 as SGHTA and CDR2 as FQGNSA. CDR3 in DNA: TGTGCCAGCAGCTTAGTCTGGGGGCGCGGGGACAGGCTGGTTTTT. Its translation is CASSLVWGRGDRLVF.

This clonotype was seen a handful of times. The chain uses TRBV6-1 and TRBJ2-3; 7 bases match TRBD1. V dropped 2 bases and J dropped 5; count of bases not matched to a gene: 1. The germline CDR1 and CDR2 sequences are MNHNS and SASEGT. The CDR3 length is 13 residues. The CDR3: CASSENRGDTQYF. Written as DNA, the CDR3 is TGTGCCAGCAGTGAAAACAGGGGAGATACGCAGTATTTT.

By share of the sample, this clonotype is medium-sized. This chain links TRBV7-2 with TRBJ2-1, with a tentative D call TRBD2 (5 bases). Trimming left V 5 bases short and J 2 bases short, with 13 bases between. The CDR3 contains 15 residues. The V gene's germline CDR1 is SGHTA and CDR2 FQGNSA. CDR3 region: CASSPLAHAYNEQFF. The CDR3 DNA reads TGTGCCAGCAGCCCCCTAGCCCACGCCTACAATGAGCAGTTCTTC.

This clonotype was counted between two and nine times. The genes are TRBV12-3 or TRBV12-4 and TRBJ1-3; D call uncertain. This CDR3 has 14 amino acids. With 2 bases removed from V and 0 bases from J, the gap between germline ends came to 5 bases. The DNA for the CDR3 is TGTGCCAGCAGTTTACTACTCTCTGGAAACACCATATATTTT. Its translation: CASSLLLSGNTIYF.

This chain links TRBV4-1 with TRBJ1-2; D gene uncertain. Per germline, CDR1 MGHRA and CDR2 YSYEKL. V was cut by 5 bases and J by 2 bases, with 12 bases left in between. This CDR3 contains 14 residues. DNA of the CDR3: TGCGCCAGCAGCGAGCCGGGCCAGAACTATGGCTACACCTTC. Translating gives CASSEPGQNYGYTF.

This rearrangement joins TRBV5-1 to TRBJ1-2, with TRBD1 identical over 7 bases. CDR1 is SGHRS and CDR2 is YFSETQ in the germline V gene. The V gene end was trimmed by 0 bases and the J gene end by 6 bases; junction bases not matched to a gene: 2. There are 13 residues in the CDR3. The CDR3 loop reads CASSLGQGDGYTF. The CDR3, as DNA: TGCGCCAGCAGCTTGGGACAGGGTGATGGCTACACCTTC.